One sample yielded the 24 T cell receptor beta chains listed below, sequenced in a study of CD8+ T cells in alopecia areata. As the sequencing template, cDNA was produced by extracting RNA and reverse transcribing it. Only in-frame clones appear in the TCRdb table, and some are missing; sequencing was by immunoSEQ multiplex PCR. This table holds 150,000 or so clones, more than 75% found once. Specimen: CD8+ T cells sorted from blood, collected at week 0. The source of these receptors is a human donor with alopecia areata.

The chain recombines TRBV7-9 with TRBJ2-3, with 7 bases identical to TRBD2. The germline V gene has CDR1 SEHNR and CDR2 FQNEAQ (reference sequence). This CDR3 comprises 18 residues. V shed 1 base, J shed 2 bases, and the junction held 12 bases outside the gene matches. For the CDR3, the DNA is TGTGCCAGCAGCTTAGGGGAGCGACTAGCAAGGCACACAGATACGCAGTATTTT. Translation: CASSLGERLARHTDTQYF.

The rearrangement links TRBV27 to TRBJ2-7; 7 nucleotides agree with TRBD2. The CDR3 is 15 amino acids. Per the germline V gene, CDR1 is MNHEY and CDR2 is SMNVEV (reference sequence). Losses at the gene ends were 3 bases for V and 3 bases for J; bases not matched to a gene: 8. In DNA, the CDR3 is TGTGCCAGCAGTTTGTCGACTAGCCCCCTCTACGAGCAGTACTTC. Its protein product is CASSLSTSPLYEQYF.

J is TRBJ2-7 and V is TRBV7-6; a weak D match, TRBD2 (6 bases). The V and J ends lost 2 bases and 3 bases respectively, with 11 bases between them. CDR3 length: 14 amino acids. Germline V gene sequence: CDR1 SGHVS, CDR2 FNYEAQ. The CDR3 region is CASSLQGGSYEQYF. The CDR3 nucleotides read TGTGCCAGCAGCTTACAGGGAGGAAGCTACGAGCAGTACTTC.

The chain has TRBV4-2 and TRBJ2-7; D unclear. CDR1 LGHNA and CDR2 YNFKEQ come from the germline V gene. This CDR3 has 13 amino acids. Trimming left V 0 bases short and J 0 bases short, with 3 bases between. CDR3: CASSQEPSYEQYF. The CDR3 region has the DNA TGTGCCAGCAGCCAAGAGCCCTCCTACGAGCAGTACTTC.

This sequence joins TRBV10-3 and TRBJ2-2, with 10 positions matching TRBD1. Per germline, CDR1 ENHRY and CDR2 SYGVKD. V shed 10 bases and J 11 bases; nucleotides not matched to a gene: 13. CDR3 size: 14 residues. The CDR3 sequence is CATHRGQGIGELFF. In DNA, the CDR3 is TGTGCCACCCACCGGGGACAGGGGATCGGTGAGCTGTTTTTT.

This clone has more than one count but fewer than ten. The chain's CDR3 is CASSSLTGGYETQYF. DNA of the CDR3: TGTGCCAGCAGTTCCCTGACAGGGGGCTATGAGACCCAGTACTTC. The chain combines TRBV7-8 with TRBJ2-5, with TRBD1 matching 10 bases. CDR1 SGHVS and CDR2 FQNEAQ come from the germline V gene. The V and J ends lost 6 bases and 5 bases, in that order; junction bases with no gene match: 9. This CDR3 spans 15 amino acids.

The chain is built from TRBV27 and TRBJ2-7; D is possibly TRBD2 (5 bases). From germline, CDR1 is MNHEY and CDR2 SMNVEV (reference sequence). The CDR3 is made up of 16 amino acids. Trimming pared 5 bases from V and 4 bases from J, leaving 21 bases between. CDR3 sequence: CASSPQLAAARYEQYF. The CDR3 DNA is TGTGCCAGCAGTCCCCAGTTGGCAGCGGCCAGATACGAGCAGTACTTC.

The V gene is TRBV27, the J gene TRBJ2-3; TRBD2 matches 11 bases. V was clipped by 6 bases and J by 1 base; unmatched bases: 9. The germline V gene encodes CDR1 MNHEY and CDR2 SMNVEV (reference sequence). This CDR3 is 17 amino acids long. The CDR3 DNA is TGTGCCAGCAGCCCCGGGACTAGCGGTTGGGGCACAGATACGCAGTATTTT. Its translation is CASSPGTSGWGTDTQYF.

This clone was detected a few times. The chain carries TRBV29-1 and TRBJ2-4; perhaps TRBD2 as D (7 bases). Trimming cost V 3 bases and J 11 bases, with 23 bases left between them. The CDR3 loop spans 15 amino acids. CDR1 SQVTM and CDR2 ANQGSEA come from the germline V gene. As DNA, the CDR3 is TGCAGCGTTGACGGTTTGCGGGGGCACACAGAAGTTCAGTACTTC. Translated, it gives CSVDGLRGHTEVQYF.

This chain connects TRBV15 to TRBJ2-7; TRBD2 might be the D (5 bases). The germline V and J ends were trimmed by 1 base and 6 bases, with 13 bases remaining between them. Germline CDR1 and CDR2: LNHNV and YYDKDF (reference sequence). CDR3 length: 14 residues. As DNA, the CDR3 is TGTGCCACCAGCAGAGGTAGAGGGAATTTCGAGCAGTACTTC. Its protein is CATSRGRGNFEQYF. Drawing the rest from reference TRBV15 and TRBJ2-7, the complete variable domain is DAMVIQNPRYQVTQFGKPVTLSCSQTLNHNVMYWYQQKSSQAPKLLFHYYDKDFNNEADTPDNFQSRRPNTSFCFLDIRSPGLGDTAMYLCATSRGRGNFEQYFGPGTRLTVT.

This chain joins TRBV27 and TRBJ1-6; 8 positions match TRBD1. Germline-derived CDR1 and CDR2 are MNHEY and SMNVEV (reference sequence). V lost 8 bases to trimming and J lost 8 bases; unmatched junction nucleotides: 2. The CDR3 has 12 residues. DNA of the CDR3: TGTGCCAGCGGACAGGGCTATTCACCCCTCCACTTT. Translated, it gives CASGQGYSPLHF.

The chain employs TRBV5-5 and TRBJ2-1; 9 bases agree with TRBD2. The J segment lost 7 bases and the V segment lost 4 bases, leaving 12 bases of the junction unmatched. CDR1 is SGHKS, CDR2 YYEKEE, per germline (reference sequence). The CDR3 is 16 amino acids. The CDR3 spells CASSRRGTSNGNEQFF. CDR3 bases: TGTGCCAGCAGCCGGAGAGGGACTAGCAATGGGAATGAGCAGTTCTTC.

The V and J genes are TRBV19 and TRBJ1-2; a weak D match, TRBD1 (6 bases). The CDR3 covers 14 residues. With 7 bases removed from V and 6 bases from J, the gap between germline ends came to 18 bases. Germline V gene sequence: CDR1 LNHDA, CDR2 SQIVND (reference sequence). CDR3 DNA: TGTGCCAGTAAAAGGGATGGGGGCGCGGATGGCTACACCTTC. Translation: CASKRDGGADGYTF.

Here the CDR3 DNA reads TGTGCCAGCAGCCCTAGGGACAGGACAACCTACGAGCAGTACTTC. Translating it yields CASSPRDRTTYEQYF. The V call is TRBV11-2, the J call TRBJ2-7, with 8 nucleotides matching TRBD1. The CDR3 is 15 amino acids. Germline V lookup: CDR1 SGHAT, CDR2 FQNNGV. V lost 5 bases, J lost 2 bases, and 8 bases stayed unmatched.

The gene calls are TRBV14 and TRBJ2-4, with D possibly matching TRBD1 (5 bases). V lost 5 bases and J 8 bases, leaving 7 bases between the germline ends. CDR3 length equals 11 residues. The germline V gene has CDR1 SGHDN and CDR2 FVKESK. DNA for the CDR3: TGTGCCAGCAGCGACAGTTACATTCAGTACTTC. It translates to CASSDSYIQYF.

This clone was observed a few times. The chain couples TRBV5-1 to TRBJ2-7; perhaps TRBD1 as D (5 bases). CDR1 SGHRS and CDR2 YFSETQ come from the germline V gene. The germline V and J ends were trimmed by 0 bases and 2 bases, with 12 bases remaining between them. The length of the CDR3 is 15 residues. CDR3 sequence reads: CASSLVAGKTYEQYF. The CDR3 region has the DNA TGCGCCAGCAGCTTGGTGGCAGGGAAGACCTACGAGCAGTACTTC.

This chain links TRBV13 with TRBJ2-7, with 9 nucleotides matching TRBD1. V was pared by 4 bases and J by 1 base, with 5 bases of the junction left unmatched. Germline-derived CDR1 and CDR2 are PRHDT and FYEKMQ (reference sequence). The CDR3 length is 15 residues. CDR3 bases: TGTGCCAGCAGCTGGACAGGGGAGAGGTCCTACGAGCAGTACTTC. Protein: CASSWTGERSYEQYF.

In its sample, this clone was seen once. This sequence joins TRBV7-8 and TRBJ1-4, with 11 bases lining up with TRBD1. There are 16 residues in the CDR3. With 5 bases clipped from V and 2 bases from J, the junction kept 4 bases outside the gene matches. Germline CDR1 reads SGHVS; CDR2 reads FQNEAQ. The CDR3 here is CASSPGQGATNEKLFF. Here the CDR3 DNA reads TGTGCCAGCAGCCCCGGACAGGGGGCCACTAATGAAAAACTGTTTTTT.

As DNA, the CDR3 is TGTGCCAGCAGCTCAACCGTAGGGGGGCTAAGCTCCTACAATGAGCAGTTCTTC. It codes for CASSSTVGGLSSYNEQFF. This chain joins TRBV7-9 and TRBJ2-1, with D perhaps assigned TRBD1 or TRBD2 (6 bases each). The CDR3 contains 18 residues. Between the trimmed V and J ends, which lost 4 bases and 0 bases, there was a span of 19 bases. Germline loops: CDR1 SEHNR, CDR2 FQNEAQ (reference sequence). Together with reference TRBV7-9 and TRBJ2-1, the CDR3 gives the full variable domain: DTGVSQNPRHKITKRGQNVTFRCDPISEHNRLYWYRQTLGQGPEFLTYFQNEAQLEKSRLLSDRFSAERPKGSFSTLEIQRTEQGDSAMYLCASSSTVGGLSSYNEQFFGPGTRLTVL.

J is TRBJ2-7 and V is TRBV9, with D perhaps matching TRBD1 (6 bases). The CDR3 sequence is 13 residues long. From germline, CDR1 is SGDLS and CDR2 YYNGEE. V was clipped by 0 bases and J by 6 bases, with 10 bases between them. The DNA of the CDR3 is TGTGCCAGCAGCGTAGCTACAGGGTCCGAGCAGTACTTC. Its translation is CASSVATGSEQYF.

This sequence joins TRBV7-9 and TRBJ2-5; D unresolved. CDR1 is SEHNR, CDR2 FQNEAQ, per germline (reference sequence). This CDR3 has 14 amino acids. V was shortened by 1 base and J by 5 bases, with 11 bases between the two germline ends. Written as DNA, the CDR3 is TGTGCCAGCAGCTTAGTACTGTCTTTGGAGACCCAGTACTTC. This gives the protein CASSLVLSLETQYF.

The J gene is TRBJ2-1, the V gene TRBV30, with a tentative D call TRBD2 (6 bases). With 4 bases removed from V and 2 bases from J, the gap between germline ends came to 9 bases. Germline-derived CDR1 and CDR2 are GTSNPN and SVGIG (reference sequence). The CDR3 has 13 amino acids. CDR3 in amino acids: CAWNSGAYNEQFF. DNA for the CDR3: TGTGCCTGGAATTCGGGGGCCTACAATGAGCAGTTCTTC.

The chain employs TRBV2 and TRBJ2-1; no clear D. The CDR3 is made up of 15 amino acids. V gave up 3 bases and J gave up 0 bases, with 9 bases separating them. Germline CDR1 is SNHLY and CDR2 is FYNNEI. This CDR3 reads CASSDFSSSYNEQFF. The CDR3 nucleotides read TGTGCCAGCAGTGATTTTAGCAGCTCCTACAATGAGCAGTTCTTC.

V usage is TRBV7-6 and J usage is TRBJ2-2; D remains ambiguous. Germline V gives CDR1 SGHVS, CDR2 FNYEAQ. V dropped 3 bases and J dropped 0 bases, with 5 bases sitting between them. This CDR3 comprises 14 residues. In DNA form, the CDR3 reads TGTGCCAGCAGCTTCGCATCGAACACCGGGGAGCTGTTTTTT. This codes for CASSFASNTGELFF.